The 6 T cell receptor beta chains given below trace back to one sample, sequenced in a study of regulatory T cells in long-lasting Graves disease. Sample time point: newly diagnosed GD, antithyroid drugs for less than 3 months. The authors made the TCR library using RNA they extracted from PBMCs. Building of the TCR beta libraries involved iRepertoire HTBI primers and Arm-PCR of CDR3 regions. In TCRdb, the multiplex PCR reads were re-called with MiXCR into one record per CDR3 protein. The table has hundreds of thousands of distinct CDR3 sequences, less than 20% seen once. The same data also contributed to another study, on T cells in Graves' hyperthyroidism and ophthalmopathy.

The sample consisted of peripheral blood mononuclear cells (PBMCs), taken at new diagnosis, from a patient treated with antithyroid drugs. The receptors derive from a woman between 25 and 40 years old with Graves disease.

This clonotype was seen many times. The V and J genes are TRBV20-1 and TRBJ1-2, with TRBD1 matching over 8 bases. The CDR3 spans 16 residues. The germline CDR1 and CDR2 sequences are DFQATT and SNEGSKA (reference sequence). V was clipped by 5 bases and J by 5 bases; unmatched bases: 16. For the CDR3, the DNA is TGCAGTGCTGACACCCGAACGACAGGGGCTGCTTATGGCTACACCTTC. Translation gives CSADTRTTGAAYGYTF.

The gene calls are TRBV7-9 and TRBJ2-7; D is perhaps TRBD1 (6 bases). V was trimmed by 3 bases and J by 1 base, leaving 10 bases between them. CDR1 SEHNR and CDR2 FQNEAQ come from the germline V gene (reference sequence). The CDR3 length is 14 residues. The CDR3 spells CASSFGQPSYEQYF. As DNA, the CDR3 is TGTGCCAGCAGCTTCGGACAGCCTTCCTACGAGCAGTACTTC.

This clonotype was recorded many times. V gene TRBV28 combines with J gene TRBJ2-7; unclear D gene. The V gene's germline CDR1 is MDHEN and CDR2 SYDVKM. This CDR3 region has 13 residues. Trimming stripped 9 bases from V and 5 bases from J, with 17 bases between. CDR3 region: CASFRAPVNEQYF. In nucleotides, the CDR3 is TGTGCCAGTTTTCGGGCCCCAGTCAACGAGCAGTACTTC.

This clonotype has a count of ten or more. The CDR3 sequence: CASNDRGYEQYF. The CDR3 nucleotides read TGTGCCAGCAACGACAGGGGCTACGAGCAGTACTTC. The chain is built from TRBV28 and TRBJ2-7; 8 nucleotides align to TRBD1. The CDR3 has 12 amino acids. Germline trimming cut 7 bases from V and 3 bases from J; bases unmatched to any gene: 2. The germline V gene has CDR1 MDHEN and CDR2 SYDVKM. The full variable domain, rest sourced from reference TRBV28 and TRBJ2-7, is DVKVTQSSRYLVKRTGEKVFLECVQDMDHENMFWYRQDPGLGLRLIYFSYDVKMKEKGDIPEGYSVSREKKERFSLILESASTNQTSMYLCASNDRGYEQYFGPGTRLTVT.

This clonotype turned up a few times. This rearrangement joins TRBV19 to TRBJ1-6, with a weak D call TRBD1 (6 bases). Germline assignment: CDR1 LNHDA and CDR2 SQIVND (reference sequence). The length of the CDR3 is 15 residues. Trimming left V 5 bases short and J 8 bases short, with 16 bases between. DNA of the CDR3: TGTGCCAGTAGTCGCTCAGGGGTAAAGGATTCACCCCTCCACTTT. This gives the protein CASSRSGVKDSPLHF.

The chain couples TRBV29-1 to TRBJ1-2; D is unclear. The germline V gene has CDR1 SQVTM and CDR2 ANQGSEA. V was clipped by 5 bases and J by 7 bases, with 14 bases between them. There are 12 residues in the CDR3. Here the CDR3 DNA reads TGCAGCGTTTGGGAGCCTGAGTCTGGCTACACCTTC. It translates to CSVWEPESGYTF.